The clone carrying this TCR beta chain showed up just once. CDR1 is GTSNPN, CDR2 SVGIG, per germline (reference sequence). The CDR3 has 14 amino acids. The J segment lost 7 bases and the V segment lost 5 bases, leaving 12 bases of the junction unmatched. The data stem from a study of blood T cell repertoires in COVID-19. Background on the study: COVID-19 samples, acute and convalescent, were from the United States, Italy and Spain. PBMCs, B-cell-depleted T cells, or T cells provided the cDNA or gDNA that made up the material.

The method was immunoSEQ multiplex PCR; TCRdb's version includes in-frame clones alone and lacks a portion of them. Among approximately 76,000 clones, approximately 90% were seen once, and the ten largest hold more than 7%. Sequenced input: peripheral blood. The clonotype comes from a human donor in a cohort sampled during active COVID-19. The rearrangement uses TRBV30 and TRBJ1-1; 8 nucleotides line up with TRBD1. The CDR3: CAWVTGGWGGEAFF. In nucleotides, the CDR3 is TGTGCCTGGGTTACAGGGGGTTGGGGCGGTGAAGCTTTCTTT.